This TCR beta chain was sequenced during a study of blood T cell repertoires in COVID-19. As handled by the study authors: Estimated nucleated cell counts came from reference gene primer amplification. The repertoire was sequenced with immunoSEQ multiplex PCR; TCRdb's copy has only in-frame clones and lacks some. For V, J and clone size, that table is used; D and trimming come from the DNA. Here the sample spans about 310,000 clones, 75% to 90% being singletons. Germline V gives CDR1 LNHNV, CDR2 YYDKDF (reference sequence). V gave up 4 bases and J gave up 4 bases; unmatched junction bases: 5. The CDR3 is made up of 15 amino acids. The participants were between roughly 18 and 100 years old and came from roughly 24 US areas.

This sequence joins TRBV15 and TRBJ2-5; TRBD1 matches at 11 bases. The clonotype comes from a man younger than 45 who had recovered from COVID-19. Sequencing used PBMCs or T cells enriched from blood (not recorded which). CDR3 region: CATSTGGTGGETQYF. Here the CDR3 DNA reads TGTGCCACCAGCACGGGCGGGACAGGGGGAGAGACCCAGTACTTC.